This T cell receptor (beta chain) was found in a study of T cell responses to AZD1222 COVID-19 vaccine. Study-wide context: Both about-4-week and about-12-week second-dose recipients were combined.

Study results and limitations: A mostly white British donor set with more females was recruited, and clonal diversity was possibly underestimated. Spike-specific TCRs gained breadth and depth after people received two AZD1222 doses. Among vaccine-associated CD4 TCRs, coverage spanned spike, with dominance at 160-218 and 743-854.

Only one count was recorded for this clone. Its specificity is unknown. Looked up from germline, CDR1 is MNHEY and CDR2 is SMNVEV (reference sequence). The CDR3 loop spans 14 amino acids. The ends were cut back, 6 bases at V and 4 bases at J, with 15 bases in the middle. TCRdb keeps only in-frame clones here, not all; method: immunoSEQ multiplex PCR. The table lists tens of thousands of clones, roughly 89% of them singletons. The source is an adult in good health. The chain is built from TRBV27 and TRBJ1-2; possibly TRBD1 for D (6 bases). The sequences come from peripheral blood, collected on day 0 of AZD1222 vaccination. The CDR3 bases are TGTGCCAGCAGACAGGGTAGGGTGGGCTATGGCTACACCTTC. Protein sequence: CASRQGRVGYGYTF.